This T cell receptor beta chain was identified during a study of response to subunit inactivated influenza vaccine. TCRdb passed the RT-PCR reads through MiXCR, listing each CDR3 protein once. The data show about 520,000 distinct CDR3 sequences, with 7.2% seen just once and roughly 14% held by the top ten. The table lists this clonotype with many counts. In germline, CDR1 is SQVTM, CDR2 ANQGSEA. The CDR3 runs 16 residues. Trimming cost V 5 bases and J 2 bases, with 19 bases left between them. The clonotype originates from a man aged 45 to 70 who received an inactivated influenza vaccine. This chain connects TRBV29-1 to TRBJ1-3; TRBD1 is a possible D gene (5 bases). The material sequenced was PBMCs from blood, taken around 2 years after vaccination. The CDR3 DNA reads TGCAGCGTTTCCACCCCCTCGCAGGGTGCTGGAAACACCATATATTTT. It codes for CSVSTPSQGAGNTIYF.